The rows below give T cell receptor beta chains drawn from one sample of a study of blood T cell repertoires in COVID-19. TCRdb keeps only in-frame clones here, not all; method: immunoSEQ multiplex PCR. The table has about 280,000 clones, approximately 88% seen once. The material sequenced was peripheral blood. All receptors come from a man younger than 35 with active or convalescent COVID-19. Both conserved end residues are part of each CDR3. The D gene is left open where the match is weak. Clone size is stated in some rows and not others, as once, few, many or a class when expanded.

.	TRBV19	TRBJ1-4	.	TGTGCCAGTAGTATTGCAGGGGTCAGAGAAAAACTGTTTTTT	CASSIAGVREKLFF
.	TRBV7-2	TRBJ1-3	.	TGTGCCAGCAGCTTAGAGGAGCGGACTTACGGAAACACCATATATTTT	CASSLEERTYGNTIYF
once	TRBV2	TRBJ1-5	.	TGTGCCAGCAGTGAAGGACTGCCCCAGCATTTT	CASSEGLPQHF
.	TRBV5-1	TRBJ2-5	TRBD2	TGCGCCAGCAGCCCCTGGACTAGCGGGGGGGCAAAGGAGACCCAGTACTTC	CASSPWTSGGAKETQYF
.	TRBV6-1	TRBJ1-2	TRBD1	TGTGCCAGCAGTGAAGTTGGGACAGCCGATGGCTACACCTTC	CASSEVGTADGYTF
few	TRBV10-2	TRBJ2-6	.	TGCGCCACAAAGCCGGGCTCTGGGGCCAACGTCCTGACTTTC	CATKPGSGANVLTF
.	TRBV5-4	TRBJ2-1	TRBD1	TGTGCCAGCAGTCCGGACAGGGGAAACTCCTACAATGAGCAGTTCTTC	CASSPDRGNSYNEQFF
.	TRBV18	TRBJ1-4	TRBD1	TGTGCCAGCTCACCGACCAGGGGGCGGGATGAAAAACTGTTTTTT	CASSPTRGRDEKLFF
once	TRBV3-1/TRBV3-2	TRBJ2-3	TRBD2	TGTGCCAGCAGCCTAGCGGGGGTCGGCGGGAGCACAGATACGCAGTATTTT	CASSLAGVGGSTDTQYF
.	TRBV4-1	TRBJ2-3	.	TGCGCCAGCAGCCAAGATCGGGTGACTAGCACAGATACGCAGTATTTT	CASSQDRVTSTDTQYF
.	TRBV9	TRBJ1-5	.	TGTGCCAGCAGCCCTCGGCAGCGACCCTTCCAAACACCCCAGCATTTT	CASSPRQRPFQTPQHF
few	TRBV7-9	TRBJ1-2	.	TGTGCCAGCAGCTTGCCTAGTACTAACTATGGCTACACCTTC	CASSLPSTNYGYTF
.	TRBV5-5	TRBJ2-7	TRBD1	TGTGCCAGCAGCAATACCCACAACAGGGGCCTCTACGAGCAGTACTTC	CASSNTHNRGLYEQYF
.	TRBV7-3	TRBJ2-2	TRBD1	TGTGCCAGCAGCTTAGGGCCAGAAGACAGGGGTTGGAACACCGGGGAGCTGTTTTTT	CASSLGPEDRGWNTGELFF
.	TRBV5-5	TRBJ2-7	TRBD2	TGTGCCAGCAGCTTGGCACTAGCGGGGGGGTCATCCTACGAGCAGTACTTC	CASSLALAGGSSYEQYF
once	TRBV4-1	TRBJ1-1	.	TGCGCCAGCAGCCAGGGGCATCCTATGAACACTGAAGCTTTCTTT	CASSQGHPMNTEAFF
.	TRBV11-2	TRBJ1-4	TRBD1	TGTGCCAGCAGCCCCGGACAGGCAACTAATGAAAAACTGTTTTTT	CASSPGQATNEKLFF
.	TRBV5-8	TRBJ2-1	.	TGTGCCAGCAGCCGCCCTAGCAATGAGCAGTTCTTC	CASSRPSNEQFF
.	TRBV12-5	TRBJ1-1	.	TGTGCTAGTGCCGCCCCCGGGGAAGGAGCTTTCTTT	CASAAPGEGAFF
.	TRBV6-5	TRBJ1-1	.	TGTGCCAGCGGGGAAAGTTACAGGGTTGCTTTCTTT	CASGESYRVAFF
many	TRBV6-6	TRBJ1-4	TRBD1	TGTGCCAGCAGTCCAGAGACAGGGGAGCTTAACGGAGATGAAAAACTGTTTTTT	CASSPETGELNGDEKLFF
.	TRBV19	TRBJ2-7	TRBD2	TGTGCCAGTAGTATAGGGAGCACTAGCGGGGGGTTCTACGAGCAGTACTTC	CASSIGSTSGGFYEQYF
once	TRBV6-2/TRBV6-3	TRBJ2-3	TRBD2	TGTGCCAGCAGTTTAGCGGGGTTGAGCGCTACGCAGTATTTT	CASSLAGLSATQYF
.	TRBV6-6	TRBJ1-1	TRBD1	TGTGCCAGCAGTTTGACCCCGGACAGGATAGAAGCTTTCTTT	CASSLTPDRIEAFF
.	TRBV7-9	TRBJ1-1	.	TGTGCCAGCAGCCCCACCTGGGCAGGGTCGAACACTGAAGCTTTCTTT	CASSPTWAGSNTEAFF
.	TRBV9	TRBJ1-5	.	TGTGCCAGCAGCGTGGGGGGGGCCCGTCAGCCCCAGCATTTT	CASSVGGARQPQHF
.	TRBV11-2	TRBJ2-3	TRBD1	TGTGCCAGCAGGATCGGGACAGCCAGCACAGATACGCAGTATTTT	CASRIGTASTDTQYF
.	TRBV6-2/TRBV6-3	TRBJ2-3	TRBD2	TGTGCCAGCAGTCGACTAGCGGGGGGATTAGATACGCAGTATTTT	CASSRLAGGLDTQYF
.	TRBV6-5	TRBJ1-5	TRBD1	TGTGCCAGCAGTTACTCTCCTCAGGGGGATCAGCCCCAGCATTTT	CASSYSPQGDQPQHF
many	TRBV6-4	TRBJ2-3	.	TGTGCCAGCAGTGACTCGAGCGGGCACACAGATACGCAGTATTTT	CASSDSSGHTDTQYF
.	TRBV9	TRBJ2-3	TRBD2	TGTGCCAGCAGCGTCACCGGGACTAGCGTACCTAGCACAGATACGCAGTATTTT	CASSVTGTSVPSTDTQYF
.	TRBV27	TRBJ1-3	.	TGTGCCAGCAGTTCGGCCAGGACCCCACGCGGGGGAAACACCATATATTTT	CASSSARTPRGGNTIYF
once	TRBV3-1/TRBV3-2	TRBJ2-3	TRBD2	TGTGCCAGCAGCCGATGGACTAGCGGGGGGGGTGCGACAGATACGCAGTATTTT	CASSRWTSGGGATDTQYF
.	TRBV29-1	TRBJ2-7	.	TGCAGCGTTGATGGGGGGTCCGGCGAGCAGTACTTC	CSVDGGSGEQYF
.	TRBV15	TRBJ2-3	.	TGTGCCACCAGCTCATATGAGGCGACAGATACGCAGTATTTT	CATSSYEATDTQYF
.	TRBV5-1	TRBJ1-1	TRBD1	TGCGCCAGCAGCTTTCAGGGGGGCCCGAACACTGAAGCTTTCTTT	CASSFQGGPNTEAFF
few	TRBV6-6	TRBJ2-5	.	TGTGCCAGCAGTTACCCGGGTCGGGTCGAAGAGACCCAGTACTTC	CASSYPGRVEETQYF
.	TRBV11-2	TRBJ2-7	.	TGTGCCAGCACCTCAAGGGGGGGCTACGAGCAGTACTTC	CASTSRGGYEQYF
.	TRBV19	TRBJ1-5	.	TGTGCCAGTAGCACAGGGCTTTTTAGCAATCAGCCCCAGCATTTT	CASSTGLFSNQPQHF
.	TRBV5-1	TRBJ1-5	TRBD1	TGCGCCAGCAGCCTGGGGACAGGGCAGAATCAGCCCCAGCATTTT	CASSLGTGQNQPQHF
once	TRBV6-2/TRBV6-3	TRBJ2-1	.	TGTGCCAGCAGTTACGGCACAGCAGGTGAGCAGTTCTTC	CASSYGTAGEQFF
once	TRBV19	TRBJ1-4	.	TGTGCCAGTAGTATTCTTGGCCGTAATGAAAAACTGTTTTTT	CASSILGRNEKLFF
.	TRBV12-3/TRBV12-4	TRBJ1-4	.	TGTGCCAGCAGGCGTACAGGGGAAAAACTGTTTTTT	CASRRTGEKLFF
.	TRBV3-1/TRBV3-2	TRBJ1-6	TRBD1	TGTGCCAGCAGCCACAGGGGGCTGGATTCACCCCTCCACTTT	CASSHRGLDSPLHF
.	TRBV6-5	TRBJ1-1	.	TGTGCCAGCAGGCCGGGGGGGGCCATGACTGAAGCTTTCTTT	CASRPGGAMTEAFF
.	TRBV7-9	TRBJ2-5	.	TGTGCCAGCAGCTTAGGGCGGCAAGAGACCCAGTACTTC	CASSLGRQETQYF